This TCR beta chain originates from a study of CD8 T cells in Susac syndrome. General study points: The study recognized that its TCR sequencing and HLA analysis covered a relatively small number of individuals.

It was with random hexamers that about 0.45 to 1 ug RNA was reverse transcribed. The TCR beta CDR3 was amplified by immunoSEQ multiplex PCR across 54 Vbeta, 13 Jbeta. MiXCR, applied by TCRdb to the immunoSEQ multiplex PCR reads, yields one record per CDR3 protein. The sample comprises hundreds of thousands of distinct CDR3 sequences, roughly 94% of which are singletons, and approximately 0.082% rests with the top ten. This clonotype appeared a single time. Antigen specificity is unknown. V was clipped by 6 bases and J by 0 bases, with 12 bases between them. The CDR3 has 13 residues. Germline V gene data show CDR1 as SQVTM and CDR2 as ANQGSEA.

The sequence derives from a human donor with multiple sclerosis. The gene calls are TRBV29-1 and TRBJ2-7; no clear D. Sample: CD4+ T cells from PBMCs. The CDR3 is CSVGLTGSYEQYF. The CDR3 DNA reads TGCAGCGTCGGATTGACGGGCTCCTACGAGCAGTACTTC.